What follows are 5 T cell receptor beta chains derived from one specimen sequenced in a study of technical replicates of blood from several donors. The method was immunoSEQ multiplex PCR; TCRdb's version includes in-frame clones alone and lacks a portion of them. The table records approximately 70,000 clones, roughly 97% of them present only once. Material: T cells isolated from PBMCs. The receptors come from a human donor in good health.

This clone has just one count. This rearrangement joins TRBV19 to TRBJ1-5; D ambiguous. Germline assignment: CDR1 LNHDA and CDR2 SQIVND (reference sequence). The CDR3 extends over 12 amino acids. V lost 5 bases, J lost 7 bases, and 9 bases lay in between. The CDR3 sequence is CASSPPLQPQHF. CDR3 bases: TGTGCCAGTAGTCCCCCACTACAGCCCCAGCATTTT.

V and J are TRBV11-3 and TRBJ2-1; D unclear. V dropped 3 bases and J dropped 10 bases, with 10 bases sitting between them. This CDR3 has 12 residues. Germline CDR1 SGHNT, CDR2 YENEEA. The CDR3 protein is CASSFSRWEQFF. CDR3 DNA: TGTGCCAGCAGCTTCTCGAGATGGGAGCAGTTCTTC.

V usage is TRBV9 and J usage is TRBJ2-5, with D perhaps TRBD2 (5 bases). CDR1 SGDLS and CDR2 YYNGEE come from the germline V gene. The CDR3 has 15 residues. V was pared by 0 bases and J by 5 bases, with 14 bases between. CDR3 bases: TGTGCCAGCAGCGTAGGAGGGAATCACGGGGAGACCCAGTACTTC. Its protein product is CASSVGGNHGETQYF. Full variable domain (outside the CDR3, taken from reference TRBV9 and TRBJ2-5): DSGVTQTPKHLITATGQRVTLRCSPRSGDLSVYWYQQSLDQGLQFLIQYYNGEERAKGNILERFSAQQFPDLHSELNLSSLELGDSALYFCASSVGGNHGETQYFGPGTRLLVL.

V and J are TRBV11-3 and TRBJ2-7; 10 bases line up with TRBD2. V shed 0 bases, J shed 0 bases, and the junction held 14 bases outside the gene matches. CDR1 and CDR2 from the germline V gene are SGHNT and YENEEA. The CDR3 runs 20 residues. As DNA, the CDR3 is TGTGCCAGCAGCTTAGATCTCTGGCTAGCGGGAGACCGGAGCTCCTACGAGCAGTACTTC. This sequence encodes CASSLDLWLAGDRSSYEQYF.

As to this clone: The germline gene is not matched at one end of the junction; a read error may be the cause. The V gene is TRBV28, the J gene TRBJ2-5; tentative D call: TRBD1 (5 bases). This CDR3 contains 13 residues. CDR1 is MDHEN and CDR2 is SYDVKM in the germline V gene. The CDR3 loop reads CASSPWGQETQYF. CDR3 sequence (DNA): TGTGCCAGCAGCCCCTGGGGCCAAGAGACTCAGTACTTC. Supplemented by reference TRBV28 and TRBJ2-5, the full variable domain reads DVKVTQSSRYLVKRTGEKVFLECVQDMDHENMFWYRQDPGLGLRLIYFSYDVKMKEKGDIPEGYSVSREKKERFSLILESASTNQTSMYLCASSPWGQETQYFGPGTRLLVL.